This T cell receptor (beta chain) was found in a study of blood T cells in healthy people across ages. V lost 6 bases, J lost 5 bases, and 19 bases lay in between. Germline CDR1 reads SQVTM; CDR2 reads ANQGSEA. CDR3 length equals 14 residues. Next came a second PCR, run for roughly 6 to 11 cycles, which used a sample-barcoded 5' primer along with a J-beta primer mix. The template-switch adaptor was a 5' adaptor with 12 random nucleotides. It tagged each cDNA molecule. Via MiXCR, TCRdb re-called the 5' RACE reads, giving one row per CDR3 protein. Here the sample spans 1.5 million to 2 million distinct CDR3 sequences, roughly 49% being singletons.

Sequencing input: blood. The genes are TRBV29-1 and TRBJ1-2; D is possibly TRBD1 (5 bases). The receptor was isolated from a woman in her thirties or forties in good health. Here the CDR3 reads CSVEADSYDYGYTF. The CDR3 DNA reads as TGCAGCGTCGAGGCTGACAGTTACGATTATGGCTACACCTTC.